Each of the 28 T cell receptor beta chains below was sequenced from the same sample in a study of blood T cells in healthy people across ages. PCR was performed a second time for roughly 6 to 12 cycles using a sample-barcoded 5' primer and a J-beta primer mix. TCRdb reanalysed the 5' RACE reads using MiXCR and keeps one entry per CDR3 protein. The sample holds about 1.8 million distinct CDR3 sequences, roughly 52% seen once. The sample comprised blood. Every receptor here comes from a woman aged 40 to 49 in good health.

This clonotype turned up a few times. The chain carries TRBV5-6 and TRBJ2-3; a possible D gene is TRBD1 (5 bases). V was pared by 2 bases and J by 1 base, with 11 bases between. The CDR3 covers 15 residues. Germline assignment: CDR1 SGHDT and CDR2 YYEEEE. CDR3 in DNA: TGTGCCAGCAGCTTCGCCAGGGCAGGCACAGATACGCAGTATTTT. Translating it yields CASSFARAGTDTQYF.

This clonotype was picked up a small number of times. V usage is TRBV29-1 and J usage is TRBJ2-5, with D hard to call. Trimming took 6 bases from V and 5 from J, leaving 16 bases between them. The CDR3 is made up of 13 amino acids. Per germline, CDR1 SQVTM and CDR2 ANQGSEA. The CDR3 here is CSVAPLVGETQYF. In DNA form, the CDR3 reads TGCAGCGTCGCCCCCTTGGTGGGCGAGACCCAGTACTTC.

V and J are TRBV29-1 and TRBJ2-5; 7 bases are a match to TRBD1. V lost 3 bases to trimming and J lost 4 bases; unmatched junction nucleotides: 8. Germline assignment: CDR1 SQVTM and CDR2 ANQGSEA. CDR3 size: 14 residues. CDR3 DNA sequence: TGCAGCGTTGATACCACAGGGGTAAGAGAGACCCAGTACTTC. This translates into CSVDTTGVRETQYF.

The chain recombines TRBV5-1 with TRBJ1-1; D is unclear. V shed 7 bases and J shed 0 bases, with 16 bases lying between them. This CDR3 is built from 15 residues. Germline V gene sequence: CDR1 SGHRS, CDR2 YFSETQ. CDR3 in amino acids: CASGILQSMNTEAFF. Here the CDR3 DNA reads TGCGCCAGCGGGATTCTACAGAGCATGAACACTGAAGCTTTCTTT.

This sequence joins TRBV6-2 or TRBV6-3 and TRBJ2-1; a weak D match, TRBD2 (5 bases). The CDR3 spans 16 residues. CDR1 and CDR2 (germline): MNHEY, SVGEGT. The germline V and J ends were trimmed by 6 bases and 0 bases, with 15 bases remaining between them. The DNA for the CDR3 is TGTGCCAGCAGCTCCTTGGAGGCTAGCTCCTACAATGAGCAGTTCTTC. Translating it yields CASSSLEASSYNEQFF.

V is TRBV7-6 and J is TRBJ2-1; D may be TRBD1 (6 bases). This CDR3 has 16 amino acids. The V gene lost 2 bases and the J gene lost 7 bases, with 18 bases spanning the gap. CDR1 SGHVS and CDR2 FNYEAQ come from the germline V gene. The CDR3 DNA follows: TGTGCCAGCAGCTTACTCCAGGGGCCGAGGGGTAATGAGCAGTTCTTC. This encodes CASSLLQGPRGNEQFF.

V usage is TRBV4-3 and J usage is TRBJ2-6, with D perhaps matching TRBD1 or TRBD2 (6 bases each). The CDR3 extends over 18 amino acids. Germline-derived CDR1 and CDR2 are LGHNA and YSLEER. The V and J ends lost 0 bases and 1 base respectively, with 13 bases between them. The CDR3 DNA follows: TGCGCCAGCAGCCAAGATCCGGGGGCGCCATCTGGGGCCAACGTCCTGACTTTC. Translation: CASSQDPGAPSGANVLTF.

The V call is TRBV7-6, the J call TRBJ2-5; 9 nucleotides align to TRBD2. CDR1 is SGHVS, CDR2 FNYEAQ, per germline. The trim removed 0 bases at V and 3 bases at J, leaving 8 bases unmatched. The CDR3 extends over 17 amino acids. In nucleotides, the CDR3 is TGTGCCAGCAGCTTAGCCCCGGGACTAGCACCAAAAGAGACCCAGTACTTC. This codes for CASSLAPGLAPKETQYF.

The gene calls are TRBV6-6 and TRBJ1-1, with 10 bases fitting TRBD1. The junction had 3 bases not matched to a gene; V was cut back by 5 bases and J by 6 bases. Per the germline V gene, CDR1 is MNHNY and CDR2 is SVGAGI (reference sequence). This CDR3 is built from 13 residues. CDR3 DNA: TGTGCCAGCAGTAGGACAGGGGGGTCTGAAGCTTTCTTT. Translating it yields CASSRTGGSEAFF.

The chain uses TRBV28 and TRBJ1-2; weak D call: TRBD1 (5 bases). Germline-derived CDR1 and CDR2 are MDHEN and SYDVKM. V gave up 5 bases and J gave up 8 bases, with 12 bases separating them. The CDR3 totals 12 residues. The CDR3 region has the DNA TGTGCCAGCAGTGCCAACAGGAGAGGCTACACCTTC. Its translation: CASSANRRGYTF.

This chain links TRBV3-1 with TRBJ2-4; TRBD1 matches at 9 bases. Per the germline V gene, CDR1 is LGHDT and CDR2 is YNNKEL (reference sequence). J was trimmed by 4 bases and V by 3 bases; bases with no gene match: 4. CDR3 length: 15 residues. CDR3 coding DNA: TGTGCCAGCAGCCATGAAGGACAGGGGAAAAACATTCAGTACTTC. Translating it yields CASSHEGQGKNIQYF.

This clonotype was counted a few times. The chain carries TRBV28 and TRBJ2-3; the D call may be TRBD1 or TRBD2 (5 bases each). Germline-derived CDR1 and CDR2 are MDHEN and SYDVKM. V was cut by 3 bases and J by 2 bases, with 9 bases left in between. The CDR3 has 14 residues. CDR3 sequence (DNA): TGTGCCAGCAGTTTCGAGGGGACCACAGATACGCAGTATTTT. Its translation: CASSFEGTTDTQYF.

The chain has TRBV5-1 and TRBJ2-6, with D perhaps matching TRBD1 (5 bases). V lost 6 bases and J lost 1, with 17 bases in between. The CDR3 runs 17 residues. Germline lookup yields CDR1 SGHRS and CDR2 YFSETQ. CDR3: CASTLGLRVSGANVLTF. The CDR3, as DNA: TGCGCCAGCACCCTGGGTCTCAGGGTTTCTGGGGCCAACGTCCTGACTTTC.

The genes are TRBV7-2 and TRBJ2-5, with 11 positions matching TRBD2. Germline CDR1 is SGHTA and CDR2 is FQGNSA. This CDR3 is 14 amino acids long. Germline trimming cut 5 bases from V and 11 bases from J; bases unmatched to any gene: 10. CDR3 DNA: TGTGCCAGCAGCACTAGCGGGGGTTTGGATGAGCAGTACTTC. Translating gives CASSTSGGLDEQYF.

This clonotype was counted only a few times. The chain employs TRBV6-6 and TRBJ1-1; 7 bases match TRBD1. Germline values: CDR1 MNHNY, CDR2 SVGAGI (reference sequence). The CDR3 runs 14 residues. Unmatched junction bases numbered 6, after V lost 8 bases and J lost 0 bases. The CDR3 protein is CASSKTGMNTEAFF. CDR3 nucleotide sequence: TGTGCCAGCTCCAAGACAGGGATGAACACTGAAGCTTTCTTT.

The chain employs TRBV7-9 and TRBJ2-3; TRBD1 agrees at 8 bases. This CDR3 has 16 amino acids. The V gene's germline CDR1 is SEHNR and CDR2 FQNEAQ (reference sequence). Trimming cost V 5 bases and J 4 bases; bases outside gene matches: 11. CDR3 bases: TGTGCCAGCAGCGCAAGGACAGGGTCTGGGGCAGATACGCAGTATTTT. Amino acids: CASSARTGSGADTQYF.

J is TRBJ2-3 and V is TRBV10-3; a possible D gene is TRBD2 (5 bases). Trimming took 10 bases from V and 4 from J, leaving 18 bases between them. From germline, CDR1 is ENHRY and CDR2 SYGVKD. CDR3 size: 14 residues. In DNA, the CDR3 is TGTGCCACCCGAGGTCGGGGTACCGCAGATACGCAGTATTTT. Its translation: CATRGRGTADTQYF.

To note about this clonotype: A much larger clone lies a single base off, so this may be a read error. V is TRBV15 and J is TRBJ2-7; D is possibly TRBD1 or TRBD2 (5 bases each). Germline V gives CDR1 LNHNV, CDR2 YYDKDF (reference sequence). The CDR3 is 13 amino acids. CDR3 sequence (DNA): TGTGCCACCAGCAGAGATCAGGGAGAGACCCAGCACTTC. This encodes CATSRDQGETQHF.

J is TRBJ1-5 and V is TRBV6-1, with 8 bases matching TRBD1. V dropped 7 bases and J dropped 7; count of bases not matched to a gene: 6. Germline values: CDR1 MNHNS, CDR2 SASEGT. The CDR3 spans 13 residues. This chain's CDR3 is CASILGQGQPQHF. For the CDR3, the DNA is TGTGCCAGCATCCTCGGACAGGGCCAGCCCCAGCATTTT.

This clonotype was detected only a few times. The gene calls are TRBV20-1 and TRBJ2-3, with D perhaps being TRBD1 or TRBD2 (7 bases each). This CDR3 has 16 amino acids. V gave up 5 bases and J gave up 3 bases, with 21 bases separating them. The germline V gene has CDR1 DFQATT and CDR2 SNEGSKA (reference sequence). The CDR3 region is CSAHQLAGGGTDTQYF. The CDR3 DNA reads as TGCAGTGCTCATCAGTTGGCAGGGGGGGGAACAGATACGCAGTATTTT.

The rearrangement joins TRBV4-1 to TRBJ2-4; 10 bases map to TRBD1. The length of the CDR3 is 14 residues. The ends lost 0 bases at V and 13 bases at J; junction bases unmatched: 6. Germline V CDR1 and CDR2: MGHRA, YSYEKL. The CDR3 sequence: CASSQDDRGREQYF. Written as DNA, the CDR3 is TGCGCCAGCAGCCAAGACGACAGGGGGCGGGAGCAGTACTTC.

This chain links TRBV5-5 with TRBJ2-5; possible D gene TRBD1, 5 bases. The DNA matches TRBJ2-7 better at its end, which makes the J call doubtful. CDR3 length: 13 residues. Germline V lookup: CDR1 SGHKS, CDR2 YYEKEE (reference sequence). CDR3 nucleotide sequence: TGTGCCAGCAGCCCCTCAGGGATACTCGAGCAGTACTTC. Its protein product is CASSPSGILEQYF.

This clonotype has just a few counts. The chain joins TRBV5-1 to TRBJ2-1; D possibly corresponds to TRBD2 (6 bases). The V and J ends lost 4 bases and 9 bases respectively, with 32 bases between them. CDR3 length equals 19 residues. Germline loops: CDR1 SGHRS, CDR2 YFSETQ. CDR3 amino acids: CASSPDPMYETRGLSEQFF. CDR3 nucleotides: TGCGCCAGCAGCCCGGACCCCATGTACGAGACTAGGGGTTTGTCTGAGCAGTTCTTC.

The V gene is TRBV6-5, the J gene TRBJ2-6; 7 bases map to TRBD2. The CDR3 runs 15 residues. CDR1 and CDR2 from the germline V gene are MNHEY and SVGAGI. V gave up 6 bases and J gave up 2 bases; unmatched junction bases: 4. In nucleotides, the CDR3 is TGTGCCAGCAGGCCTGCGGGGGCTGGGGCCAACGTCCTGACTTTC. It encodes CASRPAGAGANVLTF.

This clonotype was recorded a few times. This chain links TRBV29-1 with TRBJ2-6, with D perhaps assigned TRBD1 or TRBD2 (5 bases each). CDR1 is SQVTM, CDR2 ANQGSEA, per germline. This CDR3 contains 17 residues. V was cut by 4 bases and J by 0 bases, with 16 bases left in between. This chain's CDR3 is CSVGSGQRVSGANVLTF. The CDR3 DNA reads as TGCAGCGTTGGGTCGGGGCAGAGAGTCTCTGGGGCCAACGTCCTGACTTTC.

The chain has TRBV13 and TRBJ2-1, with 7 bases aligning to TRBD1. Trimming removed 5 bases from V and 0 bases from J; junction bases left unmatched: 10. The CDR3 extends over 17 amino acids. Germline V gives CDR1 PRHDT, CDR2 FYEKMQ (reference sequence). The DNA for the CDR3 is TGTGCCAGCAGCCCCCAGGGGGTACCTTCCTCCTACAATGAGCAGTTCTTC. It is translated as CASSPQGVPSSYNEQFF.

Of note for this clonotype: This may be a read error, as it is one base from a much larger clone. The chain uses TRBV20-1 and TRBJ2-4; TRBD1 matches at 10 bases. Germline lookup yields CDR1 DFQATT and CDR2 SNEGSKA (reference sequence). The CDR3 is 17 amino acids. Trimming removed 3 bases from V and 4 bases from J; junction bases left unmatched: 12. DNA of the CDR3: TGCAGTGCTAGCCGGGACAGGGGATTCGAGCCGAAAAACATTCAGTACTTC. As protein: CSASRDRGFEPKNIQYF.

V is TRBV18 and J is TRBJ1-2, with D perhaps TRBD1 (6 bases). V dropped 6 bases and J dropped 2 bases, with 19 bases sitting between them. Germline values: CDR1 KGHSH, CDR2 LQKENI. CDR3 length: 16 residues. CDR3 sequence reads: CASSPPTATGNYGYTF. The CDR3 DNA reads TGTGCCAGCTCGCCCCCAACGGCGACAGGCAACTATGGCTACACCTTC.